This T cell receptor beta chain was recorded in a study of blood T cell repertoires in COVID-19. Clones were sequenced by immunoSEQ multiplex PCR, and TCRdb holds only the in-frame ones, with some missing. Counted here are hundreds of thousands of clones, roughly 91% occurring once; the ten biggest clones make up approximately 1.8%. The table lists this clone with a few counts. The clonotype comes from a woman aged 30 to 39 with COVID-19, enrolled during active disease. Sample: peripheral blood.

The CDR3 DNA is TGTGCCAGCAGCTTAGGTATAGGGGCGAACACTGAAGCTTTCTTT. It codes for CASSLGIGANTEAFF. V gene TRBV7-6 combines with J gene TRBJ1-1; a weak D match, TRBD1 (5 bases). The CDR3 spans 15 residues. Germline CDR1 is SGHVS and CDR2 is FNYEAQ. Trimming stripped 1 base from V and 1 base from J, with 10 bases between.